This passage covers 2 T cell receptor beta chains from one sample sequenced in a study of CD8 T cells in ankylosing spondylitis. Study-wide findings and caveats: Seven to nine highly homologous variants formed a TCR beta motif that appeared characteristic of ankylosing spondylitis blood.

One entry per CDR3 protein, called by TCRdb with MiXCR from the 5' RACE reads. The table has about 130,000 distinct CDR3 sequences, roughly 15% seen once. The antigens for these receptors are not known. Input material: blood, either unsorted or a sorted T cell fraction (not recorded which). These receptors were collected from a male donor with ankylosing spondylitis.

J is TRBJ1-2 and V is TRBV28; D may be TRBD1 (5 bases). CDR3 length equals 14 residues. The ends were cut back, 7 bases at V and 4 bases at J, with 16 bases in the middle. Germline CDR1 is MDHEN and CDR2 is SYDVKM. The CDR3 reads CASTLAQDPYGYTF. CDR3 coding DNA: TGTGCCAGCACTCTCGCACAGGACCCCTATGGCTACACCTTC.

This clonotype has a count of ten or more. The chain's CDR3 is CASSRSTSGRDISYEQYF. In DNA form, the CDR3 reads TGTGCCAGCAGCCGATCGACTAGCGGGAGGGATATTTCCTACGAGCAGTACTTC. The chain is built from TRBV11-1 and TRBJ2-7; 14 bases line up with TRBD2. After removal of 5 bases from V and 1 base from J, the junction contained 10 bases not matched to a gene. In germline, CDR1 is SGHAT, CDR2 FQDESV (reference sequence). The CDR3 consists of 18 residues. The variable domain in full, with the rest retrieved from reference TRBV11-1 and TRBJ2-7, is EAEVAQSPRYKITEKSQAVAFWCDPISGHATLYWYRQILGQGPELLVQFQDESVVDDSQLPKDRFSAERLKGVDSTLKIQPAELGDSAMYLCASSRSTSGRDISYEQYFGPGTRLTVT.